Detailed here is one T cell receptor beta chain. Its matching antigen is unknown. This table comes from immunoSEQ multiplex PCR, and its TCRdb copy is limited to in-frame clones, with some not included. The data hold some 150,000 clones, with 82% observed a single time. V shed 7 bases and J shed 4 bases, with 16 bases lying between them. This CDR3 is built from 15 residues. The germline gives CDR1 MNHEY, CDR2 SVGAGI. This sample stems from a study of T cell responses to AZD1222 COVID-19 vaccine. Findings and limits, study-wide: Mapped onto spike, vaccine-associated CD4 TCRs spanned it and were dominant at 160-218 and 743-854. Possibly, clonal diversity was underestimated; donors were largely white British and included more females.

This receptor was taken from an adult in good health. This material consisted of peripheral blood, taken on day 0 of MenACWY control vaccination. The chain links TRBV6-5 to TRBJ2-2; D ambiguous. The CDR3 region has the DNA TGTGCCAGCAAATTCGTCCTGACATCCACCGGGGAGCTGTTTTTT. Translation gives CASKFVLTSTGELFF.